These 13 T cell receptor beta chains originate from one sample sequenced in a study of T cells in localized non-small cell lung cancer. The protocol was immunoSEQ multiplex PCR, while the TCRdb copy is restricted to in-frame clones and leaves out a portion. The table lists 50,000 or so clones, around 81% of them singletons. Sequences were derived from PBMCs, sampled before any cancer treatment. Receptors were obtained from a woman aged 40-75 years with stage II lung adenocarcinoma.

The rearrangement links TRBV7-8 to TRBJ2-5; either TRBD1 or TRBD2 may fit D (6 bases each). The CDR3 has 17 amino acids. Germline lookup yields CDR1 SGHVS and CDR2 FQNEAQ. The V gene lost 6 bases and the J gene lost 2 bases, with 22 bases spanning the gap. The CDR3 region has the DNA TGTGCCAGCAGTGAAAATGGGGGGCGCAGGGGACAAGAGACCCAGTACTTC. Protein sequence: CASSENGGRRGQETQYF.

The chain uses TRBV4-3 and TRBJ1-5, with a tentative D call TRBD1 (6 bases). This CDR3 is built from 15 residues. The V gene lost 0 bases and the J gene lost 7 bases, with 13 bases spanning the gap. Germline values: CDR1 LGHNA, CDR2 YSLEER. DNA for the CDR3: TGCGCCAGCAGCCAAGAATTTGGGGGCCGGCAGCCCCAGCATTTT. Protein: CASSQEFGGRQPQHF.

The chain is built from TRBV15 and TRBJ2-7, with 10 nucleotides matching TRBD1. V shed 1 base and J 3 bases; nucleotides not matched to a gene: 12. Germline values: CDR1 LNHNV, CDR2 YYDKDF (reference sequence). The CDR3 is 18 amino acids. DNA for the CDR3: TGTGCCACCAGCAGAGGACAGGGGGCGGACCCAAATGGCTACGAGCAGTACTTC. As protein: CATSRGQGADPNGYEQYF.

The chain uses TRBV28 and TRBJ1-1; D is ambiguous. The CDR3 runs 12 residues. V lost 5 bases to trimming and J lost 6 bases, with 10 bases between them. The germline gives CDR1 MDHEN, CDR2 SYDVKM. The CDR3 region has the DNA TGTGCCAGCAGTAATCTCATAGCTGAAGCTTTCTTT. Protein: CASSNLIAEAFF.

This chain links TRBV18 with TRBJ2-4; D is undetermined. CDR1 and CDR2 (germline): KGHSH, LQKENI. Trimming stripped 5 bases from V and 7 bases from J, with 15 bases between. The CDR3 has 14 residues. CDR3 loop: CASSGTRGENIQYF. The DNA for the CDR3 is TGTGCCAGCTCAGGAACCCGCGGCGAGAACATTCAGTACTTC.

The rearrangement links TRBV27 to TRBJ1-5; D is unclear. V was trimmed by 3 bases and J by 4 bases, leaving 7 bases between them. The CDR3 runs to 13 residues. From germline, CDR1 is MNHEY and CDR2 SMNVEV (reference sequence). Written as DNA, the CDR3 is TGTGCCAGCAGTTTTGCTTCAAATCAGCCCCAGCATTTT. Protein: CASSFASNQPQHF.

This chain links TRBV2 with TRBJ1-4; D gene ambiguous. This CDR3 region has 15 residues. Germline V gene lookup returns CDR1 SNHLY and CDR2 FYNNEI. V was trimmed by 6 bases and J by 11 bases, leaving 22 bases between them. CDR3 sequence reads: CASRSGGTVNEKLFF. The CDR3 nucleotides read TGTGCCAGCAGATCCGGAGGAACCGTTAACGAGAAACTGTTTTTT.

The V and J genes are TRBV19 and TRBJ2-2; no clear D. The V and J ends lost 8 bases and 1 base respectively, with 8 bases between them. The CDR3 length is 13 residues. CDR1 and CDR2 (germline): LNHDA, SQIVND (reference sequence). CDR3 protein: CASLEWNTGELFF. CDR3 in DNA: TGTGCCAGTCTGGAGTGGAACACCGGGGAGCTGTTTTTT.

J is TRBJ2-7 and V is TRBV6-5, with TRBD1 matching over 7 bases. The ends lost 7 bases at V and 3 bases at J; junction bases unmatched: 6. This CDR3 contains 13 residues. CDR1 and CDR2 (germline): MNHEY, SVGAGI. CDR3 amino acids: CASKSNRGYEQYF. CDR3 DNA sequence: TGTGCCAGCAAATCCAACAGGGGCTACGAGCAGTACTTC.

The rearrangement uses TRBV2 and TRBJ2-5; no firm D call. The CDR3 length is 12 residues. Looked up from germline, CDR1 is SNHLY and CDR2 is FYNNEI. V was cut by 2 bases and J by 4 bases, with 5 bases left in between. CDR3 region: CASSERGETQYF. The CDR3 DNA reads as TGTGCCAGCAGTGAAAGAGGAGAGACCCAGTACTTC.

This chain links TRBV5-1 with TRBJ1-1, with TRBD1 identical over 8 bases. The CDR3 spans 13 residues. From germline, CDR1 is SGHRS and CDR2 YFSETQ. V trimming: 5 bases; J trimming: 2 bases; junction bases outside the gene matches: 2. The CDR3 DNA follows: TGCGCCAGCAGGGGACAGGAAAACACTGAAGCTTTCTTT. Its translation: CASRGQENTEAFF.

The count of this clone is one. The V and J genes are TRBV5-1 and TRBJ2-7, with 9 bases lining up with TRBD2. The CDR3 length is 17 residues. Germline-derived CDR1 and CDR2 are SGHRS and YFSETQ. Losses at the gene ends were 3 bases for V and 7 bases for J; bases not matched to a gene: 17. The CDR3 DNA follows: TGCGCCAGCAGCTCCGGAGGGTGGACTAGCGTGGGGTGGGAGCAGTACTTC. Protein product: CASSSGGWTSVGWEQYF.

This clone appeared a few times. The chain carries TRBV11-3 and TRBJ2-6, with D possibly matching TRBD2 (5 bases). Germline CDR1 SGHNT, CDR2 YENEEA. The germline V and J ends were trimmed by 4 bases and 4 bases, with 14 bases remaining between them. The CDR3 covers 16 residues. CDR3 amino acids: CASSSRAGTGANVLTF. In DNA, the CDR3 is TGTGCCAGCAGCTCTCGCGCGGGTACCGGGGCCAACGTCCTGACTTTC. Variable domain in full (rest from reference TRBV11-3 and TRBJ2-6): EAGVVQSPRYKIIEKKQPVAFWCNPISGHNTLYWYLQNLGQGPELLIRYENEEAVDDSQLPKDRFSAERLKGVDSTLKIQPAELGDSAVYLCASSSRAGTGANVLTFGAGSRLTVL.